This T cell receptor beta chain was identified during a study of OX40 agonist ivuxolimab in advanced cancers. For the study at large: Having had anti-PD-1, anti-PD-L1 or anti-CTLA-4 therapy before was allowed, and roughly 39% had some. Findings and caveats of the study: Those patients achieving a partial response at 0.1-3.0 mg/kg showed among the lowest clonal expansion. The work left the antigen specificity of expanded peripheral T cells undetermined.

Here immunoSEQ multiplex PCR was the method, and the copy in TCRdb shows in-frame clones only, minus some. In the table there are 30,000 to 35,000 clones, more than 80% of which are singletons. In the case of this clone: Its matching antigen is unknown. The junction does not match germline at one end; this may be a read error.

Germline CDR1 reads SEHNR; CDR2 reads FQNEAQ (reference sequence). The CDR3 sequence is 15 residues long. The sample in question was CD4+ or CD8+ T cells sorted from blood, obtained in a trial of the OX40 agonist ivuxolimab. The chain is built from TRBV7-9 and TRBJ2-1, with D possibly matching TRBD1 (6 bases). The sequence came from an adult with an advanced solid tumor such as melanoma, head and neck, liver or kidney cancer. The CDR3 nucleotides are TGTGCCAGCAGCGACCTTTTACAGGGCTACATTGAGCAGTTCTTC. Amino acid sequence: CASSDLLQGYIEQFF.